Listed below are T cell receptor beta chains from one sample, sequenced in a study of siplizumab effects on memory and regulatory T cells. The repertoire was sequenced with immunoSEQ multiplex PCR; TCRdb's copy has only in-frame clones and lacks some. This sample carries about 40,000 clones, 89% of them seen once, and the ten largest clones take 0.25%. Sequences were obtained from naive CD4+ T cells sorted from blood. These TCRs come from a human donor in good health. Both conserved end residues are part of each CDR3. D genes are given only for firm matches. Only some rows state a clone size, as once, few, many or a class for expanded clones.

j_gene: TRBJ2-7
v_gene: TRBV5-4
abundance: -
d_gene: TRBD1
CDR3aa: CASSLWLRTGDASWTGEQYF
CDR3nt: TGTGCCAGCAGCTTGTGGTTGCGGACAGGGGACGCGAGTTGGACGGGCGAGCAGTACTTC

j_gene: TRBJ1-1
v_gene: TRBV5-1
abundance: -
d_gene: -
CDR3aa: CASSRAGGATEAFF
CDR3nt: TGCGCCAGCAGCCGGGCCGGGGGAGCCACTGAAGCTTTCTTT

j_gene: TRBJ2-7
v_gene: TRBV5-1
abundance: -
d_gene: TRBD1
CDR3aa: CASSSRDRVGEQYF
CDR3nt: TGCGCCAGCAGCTCGCGGGACAGGGTGGGAGAGCAGTACTTC

j_gene: TRBJ1-5
v_gene: TRBV10-3
abundance: -
d_gene: -
CDR3aa: CASSGDAGLGNQPQHF
CDR3nt: TGTGCCAGCAGTGGAGATGCGGGGCTTGGTAATCAGCCCCAGCATTTT

j_gene: TRBJ2-2
v_gene: TRBV27
abundance: -
d_gene: TRBD2
CDR3aa: CASSFIAGGDTGELFF
CDR3nt: TGTGCCAGCAGTTTTATTGCGGGAGGTGACACCGGGGAGCTGTTTTTT

j_gene: TRBJ2-4
v_gene: TRBV29-1
abundance: -
d_gene: -
CDR3aa: CSAALAKNIQYF
CDR3nt: TGCAGCGCGGCTCTAGCCAAAAACATTCAGTACTTC

j_gene: TRBJ2-7
v_gene: TRBV6-1
abundance: once
d_gene: -
CDR3aa: CASSGPRDSLYEQYF
CDR3nt: TGTGCCAGCAGTGGTCCCCGGGACTCCCTTTACGAGCAGTACTTC

j_gene: TRBJ2-1
v_gene: TRBV7-2
abundance: once
d_gene: -
CDR3aa: CASSLRVRNEQFF
CDR3nt: TGTGCCAGCAGCTTAAGAGTTCGTAATGAGCAGTTCTTC

j_gene: TRBJ1-2
v_gene: TRBV6-5
abundance: -
d_gene: TRBD1
CDR3aa: CAVKSTGGGYGYTF
CDR3nt: TGTGCCGTAAAATCAACAGGGGGTGGTTATGGCTACACCTTC

j_gene: TRBJ2-3
v_gene: TRBV7-2
abundance: -
d_gene: TRBD2
CDR3aa: CASSLRRGGTDTQYF
CDR3nt: TGTGCCAGCAGCTTACGGCGGGGGGGAACAGATACGCAGTATTTT

j_gene: TRBJ2-1
v_gene: TRBV7-3
abundance: -
d_gene: TRBD2
CDR3aa: CASSSSGRPGNEQFF
CDR3nt: TGTGCCAGCAGCTCTAGCGGGAGGCCGGGGAATGAGCAGTTCTTC

j_gene: TRBJ1-1
v_gene: TRBV7-2
abundance: -
d_gene: -
CDR3aa: CASSLGQNTEAFF
CDR3nt: TGTGCCAGCAGCCTTGGGCAGAACACTGAAGCTTTCTTT

j_gene: TRBJ1-4
v_gene: TRBV4-1
abundance: -
d_gene: -
CDR3aa: CASSQVHRKDEKLFF
CDR3nt: TGCGCCAGCAGCCAAGTACACAGGAAGGATGAAAAACTGTTTTTT

j_gene: TRBJ1-4
v_gene: TRBV10-3
abundance: -
d_gene: -
CDR3aa: CAISNSDSNNEKLFF
CDR3nt: TGTGCCATCAGTAACTCGGACAGCAATAATGAAAAACTGTTTTTT

j_gene: TRBJ1-4
v_gene: TRBV2
abundance: -
d_gene: -
CDR3aa: CASREGRINEKLFF
CDR3nt: TGTGCCAGCAGGGAGGGACGGATTAATGAAAAACTGTTTTTT

j_gene: TRBJ2-2
v_gene: TRBV15
abundance: -
d_gene: TRBD2
CDR3aa: CATSRGTSRTGELFF
CDR3nt: TGTGCCACCAGCAGAGGGACTAGTAGGACCGGGGAGCTGTTTTTT

j_gene: TRBJ2-3
v_gene: TRBV4-1
abundance: -
d_gene: TRBD1
CDR3aa: CASSHGDRNTDTQYF
CDR3nt: TGCGCCAGCAGCCACGGGGACAGGAACACAGATACGCAGTATTTT

j_gene: TRBJ2-7
v_gene: TRBV9
abundance: few
d_gene: TRBD1
CDR3aa: CASSVADRGGSYEQYF
CDR3nt: TGTGCCAGCAGCGTAGCGGACAGGGGCGGGTCCTACGAGCAGTACTTC

j_gene: TRBJ1-5
v_gene: TRBV30
abundance: -
d_gene: -
CDR3aa: CAWSAGGYSNQPQHF
CDR3nt: TGTGCCTGGAGTGCCGGTGGGTATAGCAATCAGCCCCAGCATTTT

j_gene: TRBJ2-3
v_gene: TRBV2
abundance: -
d_gene: -
CDR3aa: CASSSNTDTQYF
CDR3nt: TGTGCCAGCAGTTCAAACACAGATACGCAGTATTTT

j_gene: TRBJ1-1
v_gene: TRBV18
abundance: -
d_gene: -
CDR3aa: CASSPPQGGGTEAFF
CDR3nt: TGTGCCAGCTCACCACCCCAAGGCGGGGGCACTGAAGCTTTCTTT

j_gene: TRBJ1-2
v_gene: TRBV5-5
abundance: -
d_gene: -
CDR3aa: CASSGRMGESVHGYTF
CDR3nt: TGTGCCAGCAGCGGTAGGATGGGCGAGAGCGTCCATGGCTACACCTTC

j_gene: TRBJ2-4
v_gene: TRBV29-1
abundance: -
d_gene: TRBD2
CDR3aa: CSVERLAGLAKNIQYF
CDR3nt: TGCAGCGTCGAACGACTAGCGGGCCTAGCCAAAAACATTCAGTACTTC

j_gene: TRBJ1-2
v_gene: TRBV7-9
abundance: -
d_gene: -
CDR3aa: CASSRDGDDRGYGYTF
CDR3nt: TGTGCCAGCAGTCGAGACGGGGATGACAGAGGATATGGCTACACCTTC

j_gene: TRBJ2-7
v_gene: TRBV2
abundance: -
d_gene: -
CDR3aa: CASSEARGDHYEQYF
CDR3nt: TGTGCCAGCAGTGAAGCGCGGGGCGATCACTACGAGCAGTACTTC

j_gene: TRBJ2-1
v_gene: TRBV7-8
abundance: -
d_gene: -
CDR3aa: CASSLVVRVGLNEQFF
CDR3nt: TGTGCCAGCAGCTTAGTCGTTCGTGTAGGGCTCAATGAGCAGTTCTTC

j_gene: TRBJ2-3
v_gene: TRBV7-9
abundance: once
d_gene: -
CDR3aa: CASSLVLGYRTDTQYF
CDR3nt: TGTGCCAGCAGCTTAGTTCTAGGGTATCGGACAGATACGCAGTATTTT

j_gene: TRBJ2-3
v_gene: TRBV9
abundance: -
d_gene: -
CDR3aa: CASSFRGDTQYF
CDR3nt: TGTGCCAGCAGCTTCAGGGGAGATACGCAGTATTTT

j_gene: TRBJ1-1
v_gene: TRBV4-2
abundance: -
d_gene: TRBD1
CDR3aa: CASSQGDSSNTEAFF
CDR3nt: TGTGCCAGCAGCCAAGGGGACAGTTCGAACACTGAAGCTTTCTTT

j_gene: TRBJ1-1
v_gene: TRBV6-5
abundance: -
d_gene: -
CDR3aa: CASSYSLGPSTEAFF
CDR3nt: TGTGCCAGCAGTTACTCATTGGGGCCTAGCACTGAAGCTTTCTTT

j_gene: TRBJ2-5
v_gene: TRBV7-8
abundance: once
d_gene: TRBD2
CDR3aa: CASSPAGGGLGTQYF
CDR3nt: TGTGCCAGCAGTCCCGCGGGGGGAGGGCTAGGGACCCAGTACTTC

j_gene: TRBJ1-2
v_gene: TRBV30
abundance: -
d_gene: TRBD1
CDR3aa: CAWSSSRDRARF
CDR3nt: TGTGCCTGGAGTTCCTCAAGGGACAGGGCTCGGTTC

j_gene: TRBJ2-1
v_gene: TRBV7-8
abundance: -
d_gene: -
CDR3aa: CASSLEGTQNNEQFF
CDR3nt: TGTGCCAGCAGCTTAGAAGGGACTCAGAACAATGAGCAGTTCTTC

j_gene: TRBJ2-1
v_gene: TRBV5-1
abundance: -
d_gene: -
CDR3aa: CASSFRDPQARGGNEQFF
CDR3nt: TGCGCCAGCAGCTTCCGGGACCCACAAGCTCGAGGGGGCAATGAGCAGTTCTTC

j_gene: TRBJ2-1
v_gene: TRBV5-1
abundance: -
d_gene: TRBD2
CDR3aa: CASSPSLGTGLNNEQFF
CDR3nt: TGCGCCAGCAGCCCATCGCTTGGGACGGGACTAAACAATGAGCAGTTCTTC

j_gene: TRBJ1-3
v_gene: TRBV21-1
abundance: -
d_gene: -
CDR3aa: CATARRASGNTIYF
CDR3nt: TGTGCCACCGCAAGGCGGGCCTCTGGAAACACCATATATTTT

j_gene: TRBJ1-5
v_gene: TRBV19
abundance: -
d_gene: TRBD1
CDR3aa: CASSIFTGGSNQPQHF
CDR3nt: TGTGCCAGTAGTATTTTCACAGGGGGTAGCAATCAGCCCCAGCATTTT

j_gene: TRBJ2-7
v_gene: TRBV4-1
abundance: few
d_gene: TRBD1
CDR3aa: CASSQPGQGYEQYF
CDR3nt: TGCGCCAGCAGCCAGCCTGGACAGGGGTACGAGCAGTACTTC

j_gene: TRBJ1-1
v_gene: TRBV10-3
abundance: -
d_gene: -
CDR3aa: CAIKKRGDTEAFF
CDR3nt: TGTGCCATCAAGAAGCGGGGGGACACTGAAGCTTTCTTT

j_gene: TRBJ2-1
v_gene: TRBV7-6
abundance: -
d_gene: TRBD2
CDR3aa: CASSSSGTKFF
CDR3nt: TGTGCCAGCAGCTCGTCAGGGACTAAGTTCTTC

j_gene: TRBJ1-1
v_gene: TRBV19
abundance: once
d_gene: -
CDR3aa: CASSIGFPGMGTEAFF
CDR3nt: TGTGCCAGTAGTATAGGGTTCCCAGGGATGGGCACTGAAGCTTTCTTT

j_gene: TRBJ2-2
v_gene: TRBV27
abundance: -
d_gene: -
CDR3aa: CASSSPSGYSTGGELFF
CDR3nt: TGTGCCAGCAGTTCCCCCAGCGGATATTCCACAGGGGGGGAGCTGTTTTTT

j_gene: TRBJ2-1
v_gene: TRBV19
abundance: -
d_gene: -
CDR3aa: CASSSPFRVSSYNEQFF
CDR3nt: TGTGCCAGTAGTAGCCCCTTCAGGGTCAGCTCCTACAATGAGCAGTTCTTC

j_gene: TRBJ2-7
v_gene: TRBV4-1
abundance: few
d_gene: -
CDR3aa: CASSQVPVIGHEQYF
CDR3nt: TGCGCCAGCAGCCAAGTTCCTGTAATCGGCCACGAGCAGTACTTC

j_gene: TRBJ2-7
v_gene: TRBV9
abundance: -
d_gene: -
CDR3aa: CASSVDGLSEQYF
CDR3nt: TGTGCCAGCAGCGTAGATGGCCTCTCCGAGCAGTACTTC

j_gene: TRBJ1-4
v_gene: TRBV14
abundance: -
d_gene: TRBD1
CDR3aa: CASSRSTGRTNEKLFF
CDR3nt: TGTGCCAGCAGTCGATCGACAGGGAGAACTAATGAAAAACTGTTTTTT

j_gene: TRBJ1-3
v_gene: TRBV7-6
abundance: -
d_gene: -
CDR3aa: CASSSASSGNTIYF
CDR3nt: TGTGCCAGCAGCTCGGCGAGCTCTGGAAACACCATATATTTT

j_gene: TRBJ1-2
v_gene: TRBV9
abundance: -
d_gene: -
CDR3aa: CASSDSFDYGYTF
CDR3nt: TGTGCCAGCAGCGACAGTTTCGACTATGGCTACACCTTC

j_gene: TRBJ2-7
v_gene: TRBV6-4
abundance: -
d_gene: TRBD1
CDR3aa: CASSPGTGYEQYF
CDR3nt: TGTGCCAGCAGTCCCGGGACAGGGTACGAGCAGTACTTC

j_gene: TRBJ2-7
v_gene: TRBV10-3
abundance: -
d_gene: -
CDR3aa: CAISLSGGTGSYEQYF
CDR3nt: TGTGCCATCAGCCTATCCGGAGGGACTGGATCCTACGAGCAGTACTTC

j_gene: TRBJ2-3
v_gene: TRBV4-1
abundance: -
d_gene: TRBD2
CDR3aa: CASKQGETSGRGTQYF
CDR3nt: TGCGCCAGCAAGCAGGGTGAGACTAGCGGGAGAGGCACGCAGTATTTT

j_gene: TRBJ2-6
v_gene: TRBV4-1
abundance: -
d_gene: -
CDR3aa: CASSQAGSWGSSGANVLTF
CDR3nt: TGCGCCAGCAGCCAAGCGGGGAGTTGGGGGAGCTCTGGGGCCAACGTCCTGACTTTC

j_gene: TRBJ2-5
v_gene: TRBV2
abundance: once
d_gene: -
CDR3aa: CASSEGFSTQYF
CDR3nt: TGTGCCAGCAGTGAAGGTTTCTCAACCCAGTACTTC

j_gene: TRBJ2-5
v_gene: TRBV11-2
abundance: -
d_gene: -
CDR3aa: CASSLMTGVTHQETQYF
CDR3nt: TGTGCCAGCAGCTTGATGACGGGAGTAACCCACCAAGAGACCCAGTACTTC